A single T cell receptor (beta chain) is shown here with its context. These data belong to a study of blood T cell repertoires in COVID-19. Study summary: Collection of acute and convalescent COVID-19 samples took place in the United States, Italy and Spain. From T cells, B-cell-depleted T cells, or PBMCs came the material, which was cDNA or gDNA.

The germline V and J ends were trimmed by 5 bases and 7 bases, with 15 bases remaining between them. This CDR3 region has 14 residues. Germline V CDR1 and CDR2: LNHDA, SQIVND (reference sequence). The authors' processing: It was from reference gene primer amplification that nucleated cell counts were estimated. Data came from immunoSEQ multiplex PCR; TCRdb stores just in-frame clones and leaves some out. The D gene and trimming were derived from the DNA, and the V and J assignments and clone size from that table. The sample lists around 50,000 clones, approximately 90% seen once, with 4.5% to 5.5% in the top ten.

This chain joins TRBV19 and TRBJ1-5; TRBD1 is a possible D gene (5 bases). The specimen was peripheral blood. The receptor comes from a man between 65 and 80 years old with acute or convalescent COVID-19. The chain's CDR3 is CASSQRPQGQPQHF. The DNA for the CDR3 is TGTGCCAGTAGTCAAAGGCCTCAGGGCCAGCCCCAGCATTTT.